These 8 T cell receptor beta chains came from one sample sequenced in a study of blood T cells in healthy people across ages. Together with a sample-barcoded 5' primer, a J-beta primer mix was included in a second PCR lasting roughly 6 to 12 cycles. MiXCR was run by TCRdb on the 5' RACE reads, yielding one entry per CDR3 protein. The repertoire includes 650,000 or so distinct CDR3 sequences, over 40% of them detected once, and roughly 14% sits in the top ten. The sequencing input was blood. The origin of the receptors is a woman over 75 in good health.

The genes are TRBV4-1 and TRBJ2-1; 7 nucleotides match TRBD2. The CDR3 is made up of 16 amino acids. Trimming removed 1 base from V and 7 bases from J; junction bases left unmatched: 10. Germline CDR1 MGHRA, CDR2 YSYEKL. The CDR3, as DNA: TGCGCCAGCAGCCAAGCCCGGACTAGGAGCCCTAATGAGCAGTTCTTC. It translates to CASSQARTRSPNEQFF.

In this sample, this clonotype turned up a few times. The genes are TRBV28 and TRBJ2-1; D is undetermined. Trimming took off 3 bases at V and 7 bases at J, with 7 bases between the two ends. The CDR3 sequence is 12 residues long. The germline V gene has CDR1 MDHEN and CDR2 SYDVKM. CDR3 region: CASSFLQNEQFF. The CDR3 region has the DNA TGTGCCAGCAGTTTCCTCCAAAATGAGCAGTTCTTC.

The chain recombines TRBV20-1 with TRBJ2-2, with D perhaps TRBD2 (5 bases). Germline assignment: CDR1 DFQATT and CDR2 SNEGSKA (reference sequence). CDR3 length equals 13 residues. Between the trimmed V and J ends, which lost 6 bases and 4 bases, there was a span of 12 bases. DNA for the CDR3: TGCAGTGCGAGCGGACTCTCCACCGGGGAGCTGTTTTTT. Translating it yields CSASGLSTGELFF.

This chain links TRBV25-1 with TRBJ2-1; 9 bases line up with TRBD1. The CDR3 length is 17 residues. After removal of 2 bases from V and 1 base from J, the junction contained 6 bases not matched to a gene. The germline V gene encodes CDR1 MGHDK and CDR2 SYGVNS. The CDR3, as DNA: TGTGCCAGCAGTGAAGACTCTGGACAGGGGTCCTACAATGAGCAGTTCTTC. As protein: CASSEDSGQGSYNEQFF.

The V and J genes are TRBV6-5 and TRBJ1-4; the D is unclear. There are 16 residues in the CDR3. Per germline, CDR1 MNHEY and CDR2 SVGAGI. Trimming stripped 0 bases from V and 8 bases from J, with 16 bases between. DNA for the CDR3: TGTGCCAGCAGTTACTCGAATCCCCCCGGTGGGGAAAAACTGTTTTTT. Translated, it gives CASSYSNPPGGEKLFF.

The table lists this clonotype with many counts. The chain uses TRBV5-1 and TRBJ2-6, with 7 positions matching TRBD1. This CDR3 contains 18 residues. V was clipped by 0 bases and J by 4 bases; unmatched bases: 10. In germline, CDR1 is SGHRS, CDR2 YFSETQ. Here the CDR3 reads CASSLANTGVLGANVLTF. DNA of the CDR3: TGCGCCAGCAGCTTGGCCAACACAGGGGTCTTGGGGGCCAACGTCCTGACTTTC.

This clonotype was recorded only once. A read error may be the cause here, since a much bigger clone is one base away. V usage is TRBV11-1 and J usage is TRBJ2-1, with a tentative D call TRBD2 (5 bases). CDR1 is SGHAT and CDR2 is FQDESV in the germline V gene (reference sequence). V lost 6 bases, J lost 2 bases, and 8 bases lay in between. The CDR3 has 13 amino acids. The CDR3 DNA reads TGTGCCAGCAGACGAGCGGCCTACAATGAGCAGTTCTTC. Its translation: CASRRAAYNEQFF.

A note on this clonotype: A much larger clonotype is one base distant, so this may be a read error. The gene calls are TRBV15 and TRBJ2-6; a possible D gene is TRBD1 (5 bases). The CDR3 sequence is 17 residues long. Trimming removed 1 base at V and 7 bases at J, with 17 bases between. Germline V lookup: CDR1 LNHNV, CDR2 YYDKDF (reference sequence). CDR3 sequence: CATSRGVNRLRANVLTF. The CDR3 coding sequence is TGTGCCACCAGCAGAGGTGTTAACAGGCTCCGAGCCAACGTCCTGACTTTC.